This T cell receptor beta chain is drawn from a study of OX40 agonist ivuxolimab in advanced cancers. Background on the study: Patients in dose escalation had liver, melanoma, kidney or head and neck cancers. Whole-study results and caveats: Partial responders receiving 0.1-3.0 mg/kg showed among the lowest clonal expansion. Not determined was the antigen specificity of the expanded peripheral T cells.

Here immunoSEQ multiplex PCR was the method, and the copy in TCRdb shows in-frame clones only, minus some. The sample shows about 93,000 clones, approximately 94% of them seen only once. As for this clone: Its antigen is not identified.

The CDR3 runs to 16 residues. The germline V gene encodes CDR1 MNHNS and CDR2 SASEGT. Trimming stripped 0 bases from V and 5 bases from J, with 15 bases between. Source: CD4+ or CD8+ T cells sorted from blood, taken in a trial of the OX40 agonist ivuxolimab. The origin of this receptor is an adult with an advanced solid tumor such as melanoma, head and neck, liver or kidney cancer. The chain employs TRBV6-1 and TRBJ2-3, with D perhaps TRBD1 or TRBD2 (6 bases each). CDR3 bases: TGTGCCAGCAGTGAAGCTTGGGGGGCCAGCGAAGATACGCAGTATTTT. Protein sequence: CASSEAWGASEDTQYF.